Each of the 11 T cell receptor beta chains below was sequenced from the same sample in a study of CD8 T cells in ankylosing spondylitis. Their specific antigens are unknown. General study results and limits: In ankylosing spondylitis blood, a motif of seven to nine highly homologous TCR beta variants appeared characteristic.

TCRdb reprocessed the 5' RACE reads with MiXCR, giving one entry per CDR3 protein. The sample has hundreds of thousands of distinct CDR3 sequences; roughly 13% are singletons. Input material: blood, either unsorted or a sorted T cell fraction (not recorded which). Every receptor here comes from a male donor with ankylosing spondylitis.

The chain is built from TRBV27 and TRBJ2-4; 10 bases are shared with TRBD1. Germline CDR1 is MNHEY and CDR2 is SMNVEV (reference sequence). The CDR3 contains 15 residues. With 5 bases clipped from V and 6 bases from J, the junction kept 7 bases outside the gene matches. The CDR3 sequence: CASSPLGQGGNIQYF. In nucleotides, the CDR3 is TGTGCCAGCAGTCCCCTCGGACAGGGGGGAAACATTCAGTACTTC.

This clonotype was observed a few times. The chain carries TRBV24-1 and TRBJ2-1; TRBD2 matches at 8 bases. Germline V lookup: CDR1 KGHDR, CDR2 SFDVKD. V trimming: 3 bases; J trimming: 0 bases; junction bases outside the gene matches: 9. The CDR3 covers 18 residues. This chain's CDR3 is CATSDPPSGSFSYNEQFF. The CDR3 DNA reads as TGTGCCACCAGTGATCCACCTAGCGGGTCCTTCTCCTACAATGAGCAGTTCTTC.

This clonotype was counted only a few times. The chain uses TRBV20-1 and TRBJ1-1; D is perhaps TRBD1 (5 bases). The CDR3 spans 13 residues. The ends were cut back, 6 bases at V and 4 bases at J, with 15 bases in the middle. The V gene's germline CDR1 is DFQATT and CDR2 SNEGSKA (reference sequence). DNA for the CDR3: TGCAGTGCACCGCCCGGGGCGGTCACTGAAGCTTTCTTT. It specifies CSAPPGAVTEAFF.

This clonotype was detected many times. V usage is TRBV7-9 and J usage is TRBJ2-2; maybe TRBD2 (5 bases). Trimming stripped 1 base from V and 0 bases from J, with 9 bases between. CDR1 and CDR2 (germline): SEHNR, FQNEAQ (reference sequence). The CDR3 runs to 16 residues. The CDR3 protein is CASSLEYGANTGELFF. In nucleotides, the CDR3 is TGTGCCAGCAGCTTAGAATACGGGGCGAACACCGGGGAGCTGTTTTTT.

Ten or more counts support this clonotype. The chain combines TRBV7-9 with TRBJ2-2, with TRBD2 as a possible D gene (6 bases). Trimming cost V 4 bases and J 9 bases, with 12 bases left between them. CDR1 is SEHNR and CDR2 is FQNEAQ in the germline V gene (reference sequence). The length of the CDR3 is 13 residues. The CDR3, as DNA: TGTGCCAGCAGCTCCGAGGGAGGCAGGGAGCTGTTTTTT. Protein sequence: CASSSEGGRELFF.

This clonotype was counted at least ten times. V and J are TRBV12-3 or TRBV12-4 and TRBJ1-5; a possible D gene is TRBD1 (5 bases). The V gene lost 10 bases and the J gene lost 1 base, with 20 bases spanning the gap. This CDR3 is built from 16 residues. This CDR3 reads CAKRPVTGGSNQPQHF. The CDR3 region has the DNA TGTGCCAAAAGACCCGTAACTGGGGGGAGCAATCAGCCCCAGCATTTT.

The rearrangement joins TRBV5-6 to TRBJ2-5; D not resolved. V lost 3 bases and J lost 5, with 14 bases in between. Germline V lookup: CDR1 SGHDT, CDR2 YYEEEE. The length of the CDR3 is 14 residues. The CDR3 DNA follows: TGTGCCAGCAGCTCCGACCCGCGCCACGAGACCCAGTACTTC. Its protein product is CASSSDPRHETQYF.

The chain couples TRBV9 to TRBJ2-5, with D hard to call. The CDR3 has 14 amino acids. Per the germline V gene, CDR1 is SGDLS and CDR2 is YYNGEE. Between the trimmed V and J ends, which lost 4 bases and 5 bases, there was a span of 15 bases. In DNA, the CDR3 is TGTGCCAGCAGCCCGTCTCTAGTTCGGGAGACCCAGTACTTC. This sequence encodes CASSPSLVRETQYF.

The CDR3 nucleotides are TGCAGCTCTTCGGTTGGAGGGGGGAACTATGGCTACACCTTC. Its translation: CSSSVGGGNYGYTF. The chain recombines TRBV29-1 with TRBJ1-2, with a weak D call TRBD1 (6 bases). The CDR3 runs to 14 residues. Between the trimmed V and J ends, which lost 8 bases and 2 bases, there was a span of 18 bases. The germline CDR1 and CDR2 sequences are SQVTM and ANQGSEA.

This clonotype was recorded at least ten times. The CDR3, as DNA: TGTGCCAGCAGCCAAGTGGCTAGCTGGGGAGAGACCCAGTACTTC. As protein: CASSQVASWGETQYF. V and J are TRBV14 and TRBJ2-5; weak D call: TRBD2 (5 bases). V lost 1 base and J lost 4, with 13 bases in between. CDR1 is SGHDN and CDR2 is FVKESK in the germline V gene. The CDR3 contains 15 residues.

This chain links TRBV12-3 or TRBV12-4 with TRBJ2-1, with 14 bases that match TRBD2. V was clipped by 3 bases and J by 6 bases; unmatched bases: 10. The CDR3 length is 18 residues. This CDR3 is CASSFVGTSGSGGNEQFF. The CDR3 DNA sequence: TGTGCCAGCAGTTTCGTCGGGACTAGCGGGAGTGGGGGCAATGAGCAGTTCTTC.